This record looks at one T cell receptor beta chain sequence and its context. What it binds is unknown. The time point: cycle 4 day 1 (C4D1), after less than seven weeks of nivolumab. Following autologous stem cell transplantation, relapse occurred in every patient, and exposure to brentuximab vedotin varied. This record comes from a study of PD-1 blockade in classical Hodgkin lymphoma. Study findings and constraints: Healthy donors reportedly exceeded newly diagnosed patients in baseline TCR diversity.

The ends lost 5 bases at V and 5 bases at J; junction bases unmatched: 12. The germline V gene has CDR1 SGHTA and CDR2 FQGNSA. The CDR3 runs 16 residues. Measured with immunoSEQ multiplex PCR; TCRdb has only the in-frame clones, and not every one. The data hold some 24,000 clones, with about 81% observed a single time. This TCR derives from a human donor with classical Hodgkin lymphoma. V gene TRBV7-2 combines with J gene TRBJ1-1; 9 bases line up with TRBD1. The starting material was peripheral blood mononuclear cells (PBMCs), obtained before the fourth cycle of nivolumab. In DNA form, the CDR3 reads TGTGCCAGCAGCCACGCCCCGGGACAGGGCTGGACTGAAGCTTTCTTT. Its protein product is CASSHAPGQGWTEAFF.